Listed here is a single TCR beta chain. Its antigen remains undetermined. Base qualities are not recorded, but no much larger clone differs from it by a single base. Collaborating institutions collected whole blood in K2EDTA tubes following their own protocols. For TCRbeta analysis, collaborators shipped samples in one of three forms: frozen whole blood, isolated PBMCs, or DNA extracted from either of those sample types. This specimen comes from a study of blood T cell repertoires in COVID-19 (dated by TCRdb to the early 2020s). Notes on the research overall: Samples covering the acute and convalescent phases of COVID-19 were provided by collaborators in the United States, Italy and Spain. Samples came from the ongoing ImmuneRACE study (first 160 participants) plus 1,254 subjects from 6 global collaborators. Subjects who had been exposed to COVID-19, were actively infected with it, or had recovered from it provided the deeply sampled blood TCRbeta repertoires that made up the dataset. Where available, HLA class I and class II types were taken from metadata supplied by the sample provider and were not determined by assay-based typing. The repertoires were released in a freely available public database intended as a resource for research on the immune response to SARS-CoV-2. The prospective study material was composed of cDNA or gDNA derived from T cells, B-cell-depleted T cells, or PBMCs. A de-identified subject ID, COVID-19 status, age in years and sex were almost always included in the sample metadata. What the work shows at the level of the full study, not this receptor alone: How much clinical and demographic metadata was included differed by source and by participant, and the metadata was provided uncurated.

CDR1 LNHDA and CDR2 SQIVND are derived from the germline V gene (reference sequence). The CDR3 covers 15 residues, taking in both the cysteine and the phenylalanine. Only the CDR3 region is kept as DNA, spanning 45 bases read in frame from base 1. V lost 6 bases and J lost 4 bases, and the count of bases not matched to a germline gene is 9. TCRbeta CDR3 regions were amplified from genomic DNA using the immunoSEQ Assay, a bias-controlled multiplex PCR. Per the source publication's procedure: Within the assay, amplification of reference gene primers was used to estimate how many nucleated cells each sample contained. Sequence reads were collapsed and filtered to measure the absolute abundance of every unique TCRbeta CDR3 rearrangement. For each sample, productive Simpson clonality was calculated as the square root of Simpson's diversity index over productive rearrangements. The table comes from immuneACCESS by way of TCRdb, which keeps in-frame sequences with V and J called. Part of the clones is missing from these tables; in studies checked, under half for an unresolved V gene and the rest for unknown reasons. Clone size and V and J calls were adopted from that table, with D and trimming inferred from the DNA. In this sample the table shows 100,000 to 120,000 clones, about 85% of which occur a single time. The ten biggest clones cover 4% to 5% of the sample.

Here the chain combines TRBV19 and TRBJ1-1; 9 junctional bases match TRBD1. This clonotype originated in a human donor in a cohort sampled during active COVID-19. Sequenced input: peripheral blood. The DNA is as follows: TGTGCCAGTAGGCCGACAGGGACAGGGACCACTGAAGCTTTCTTT. Translated, it gives CASRPTGTGTTEAFF.